This T cell receptor beta chain was found in a study of cytomegalovirus exposure and HLA in healthy donors. Amplification used 60 Vbeta primers and 13 Jbeta primers. Clones were read by immunoSEQ multiplex PCR, and TCRdb kept only the in-frame ones, dropping some. The table has roughly 100,000 clones, around a tenth seen once. The germline V gene has CDR1 LNHNV and CDR2 YYDKDF (reference sequence). The V gene end was trimmed by 0 bases and the J gene end by 4 bases; junction bases not matched to a gene: 9. CDR3 length equals 17 residues. As to this clone: Its antigen is not known.

Study results and caveats: Association of a missense DCLRE1C variant with TCR beta V- and J-gene trimming was reported in a later analysis.

The TCR sequence derives from a man aged 50 or older in good health and CMV-seropositive. The sample taken for sequencing was PBMCs. This rearrangement joins TRBV15 to TRBJ2-5; 9 nucleotides agree with TRBD2. The CDR3 nucleotides are TGTGCCACCAGCAGAGATGGCGCGGGAGGGCCACGAGAGACCCAGTACTTC. Translation gives CATSRDGAGGPRETQYF.